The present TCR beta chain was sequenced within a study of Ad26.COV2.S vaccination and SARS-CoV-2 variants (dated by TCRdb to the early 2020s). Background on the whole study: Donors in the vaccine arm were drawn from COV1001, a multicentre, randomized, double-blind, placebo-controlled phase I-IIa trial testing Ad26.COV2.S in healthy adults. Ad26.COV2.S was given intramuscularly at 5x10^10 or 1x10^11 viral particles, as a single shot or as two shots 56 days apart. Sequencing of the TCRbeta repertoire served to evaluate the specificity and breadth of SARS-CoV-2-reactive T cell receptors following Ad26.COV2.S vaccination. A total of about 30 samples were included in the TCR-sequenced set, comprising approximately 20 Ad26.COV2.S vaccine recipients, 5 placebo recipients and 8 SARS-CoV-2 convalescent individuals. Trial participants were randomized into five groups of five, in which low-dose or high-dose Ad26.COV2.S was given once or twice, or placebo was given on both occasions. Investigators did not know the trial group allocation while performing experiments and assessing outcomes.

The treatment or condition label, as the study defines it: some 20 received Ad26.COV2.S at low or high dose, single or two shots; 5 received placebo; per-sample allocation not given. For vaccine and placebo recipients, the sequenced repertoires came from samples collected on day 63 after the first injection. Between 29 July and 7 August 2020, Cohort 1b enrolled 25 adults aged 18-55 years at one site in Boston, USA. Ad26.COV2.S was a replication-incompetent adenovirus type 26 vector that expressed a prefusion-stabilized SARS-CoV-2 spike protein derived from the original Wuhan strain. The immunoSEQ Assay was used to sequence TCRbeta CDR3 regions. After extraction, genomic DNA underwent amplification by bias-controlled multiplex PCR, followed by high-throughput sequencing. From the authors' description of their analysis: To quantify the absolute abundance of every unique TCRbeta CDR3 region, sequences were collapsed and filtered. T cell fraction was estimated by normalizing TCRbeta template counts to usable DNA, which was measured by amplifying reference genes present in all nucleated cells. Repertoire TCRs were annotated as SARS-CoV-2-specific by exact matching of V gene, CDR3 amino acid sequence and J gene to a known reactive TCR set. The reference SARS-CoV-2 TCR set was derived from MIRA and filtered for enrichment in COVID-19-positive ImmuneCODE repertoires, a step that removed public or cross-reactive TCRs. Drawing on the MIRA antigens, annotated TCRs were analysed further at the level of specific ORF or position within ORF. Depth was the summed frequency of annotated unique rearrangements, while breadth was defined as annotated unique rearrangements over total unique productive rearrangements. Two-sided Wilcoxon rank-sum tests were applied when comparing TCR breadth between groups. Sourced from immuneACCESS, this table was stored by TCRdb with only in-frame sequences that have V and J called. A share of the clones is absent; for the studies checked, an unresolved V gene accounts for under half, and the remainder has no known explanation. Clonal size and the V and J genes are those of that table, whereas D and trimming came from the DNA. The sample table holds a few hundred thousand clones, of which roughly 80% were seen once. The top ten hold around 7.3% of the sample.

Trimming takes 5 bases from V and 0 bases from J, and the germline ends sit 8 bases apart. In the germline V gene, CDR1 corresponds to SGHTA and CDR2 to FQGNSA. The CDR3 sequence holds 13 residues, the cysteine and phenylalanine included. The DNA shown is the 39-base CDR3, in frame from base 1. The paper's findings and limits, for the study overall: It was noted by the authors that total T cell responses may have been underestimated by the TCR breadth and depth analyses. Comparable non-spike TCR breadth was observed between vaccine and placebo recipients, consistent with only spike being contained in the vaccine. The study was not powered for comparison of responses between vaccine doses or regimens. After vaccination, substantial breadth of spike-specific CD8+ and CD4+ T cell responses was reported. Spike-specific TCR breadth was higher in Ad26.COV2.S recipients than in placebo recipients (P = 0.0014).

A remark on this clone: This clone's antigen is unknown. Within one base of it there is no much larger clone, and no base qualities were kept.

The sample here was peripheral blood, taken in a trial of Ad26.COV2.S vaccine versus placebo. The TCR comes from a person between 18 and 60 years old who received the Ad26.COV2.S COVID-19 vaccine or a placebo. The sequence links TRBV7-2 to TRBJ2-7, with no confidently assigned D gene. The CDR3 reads CASSRDNSYEQYF. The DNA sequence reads TGTGCCAGCAGCCGTGACAACTCCTACGAGCAGTACTTC.